The 11 T cell receptor beta chains in this list originate from one sample, sequenced in a study of blood T cells in healthy people across ages. Together with a sample-barcoded 5' primer, a J-beta primer mix was included in a second PCR lasting about 7 to 11 cycles. TCRdb recomputed calls from the 5' RACE reads with MiXCR, one row per CDR3 protein. Here the sample spans roughly 790,000 distinct CDR3 sequences, 40% to 45% being singletons. Material for sequencing was blood. These receptors were taken from a woman in her fifties or sixties in good health.

This clonotype was observed a handful of times. The rearrangement joins TRBV11-2 to TRBJ2-1, with no clear D. The CDR3 has 12 amino acids. Trimming removed 4 bases at V and 5 bases at J, with 6 bases between. Per the germline V gene, CDR1 is SGHAT and CDR2 is FQNNGV. CDR3 coding DNA: TGTGCCAGCAGCTACCTAAACAATGAGCAGTTCTTC. Translating it yields CASSYLNNEQFF.

The V call is TRBV3-1, the J call TRBJ2-2; D uncertain. Looked up from germline, CDR1 is LGHDT and CDR2 is YNNKEL (reference sequence). Trimming took off 3 bases at V and 9 bases at J, with 5 bases between the two ends. The CDR3 consists of 11 residues. CDR3 residues: CASSQAWELFF. The CDR3 DNA reads TGTGCCAGCAGCCAGGCCTGGGAGCTGTTTTTT.

This clonotype was recorded a few times. This CDR3 is CASSRPRTGGGYTF. CDR3 DNA sequence: TGCGCCAGCAGTCGGCCAAGGACAGGGGGAGGCTACACCTTC. The chain has TRBV23-1 and TRBJ1-2; 10 bases fit TRBD1. TRBV23-1 is an open reading frame, and its role is uncertain. This CDR3 has 14 amino acids. With 4 bases clipped from V and 8 bases from J, the junction kept 7 bases outside the gene matches.

A word on this clonotype: This may stem from a read error, because a much larger clone lies one nucleotide away. The chain has TRBV7-2 and TRBJ2-3, with a weak D call TRBD2 (6 bases). CDR1 and CDR2 from the germline V gene are SGHTA and FQGNSA. The V end was cut by 5 bases, the J end by 4 bases, with 13 bases between. The CDR3 totals 14 residues. The CDR3 bases are TGTGCCAGCAGCATAGGGACTGGCCCAGATACGCAGTATTTT. It encodes CASSIGTGPDTQYF.

This clonotype has a handful of counts. The gene calls are TRBV7-6 and TRBJ2-1; 9 bases agree with TRBD2. Looked up from germline, CDR1 is SGHVS and CDR2 is FNYEAQ. V lost 1 base to trimming and J lost 8 bases; unmatched junction nucleotides: 9. The CDR3 is 16 amino acids. The CDR3 sequence is CASSLGGRGGSDEQFF. For the CDR3, the DNA is TGTGCCAGCAGCTTAGGCGGGAGGGGGGGTAGCGATGAGCAGTTCTTC.

The chain couples TRBV21-1 to TRBJ1-1; the table names TRBD1, a call not compared with the DNA. TRBV21-1 corresponds to a pseudogene. This CDR3 contains 15 residues. The CDR3 DNA reads TGTGCCAGCAGCAAAACAGGGACGGGGAACACTGAAGCTTTCTTT. Amino acids: CASSKTGTGNTEAFF.

The chain employs TRBV6-5 and TRBJ2-3, with a weak D call TRBD1 (6 bases). V lost 5 bases, J lost 3 bases, and 15 bases lay in between. CDR3 length: 15 amino acids. Germline V gene data show CDR1 as MNHEY and CDR2 as SVGAGI. As DNA, the CDR3 is TGTGCCAGCAGTCCTACAGGGTCTAGGACAGATACGCAGTATTTT. Its translation: CASSPTGSRTDTQYF.

CDR3 nucleotides: TGTGCCAGCAGCAGCCACCAGGGCTACGAGCAGTACTTC. Translated: CASSSHQGYEQYF. The gene calls are TRBV28 and TRBJ2-7; the D gene is possibly TRBD1 (5 bases). Trimming shortened V by 6 bases and J by 3 bases, and 12 bases separated the two germline ends. Germline lookup yields CDR1 MDHEN and CDR2 SYDVKM. CDR3 length equals 13 residues. The variable domain in full, completed from reference TRBV28 and TRBJ2-7, reads DVKVTQSSRYLVKRTGEKVFLECVQDMDHENMFWYRQDPGLGLRLIYFSYDVKMKEKGDIPEGYSVSREKKERFSLILESASTNQTSMYLCASSSHQGYEQYFGPGTRLTVT.

This clonotype was picked up a small number of times. The chain employs TRBV6-1 and TRBJ1-2; D gene ambiguous. The CDR3 loop spans 11 amino acids. Germline V lookup: CDR1 MNHNS, CDR2 SASEGT. V was trimmed by 7 bases and J by 8 bases, leaving 11 bases between them. The CDR3 reads CASNTRSGYTF. The CDR3 coding sequence is TGTGCCAGCAACACCCGATCGGGCTACACCTTC.

In regard to this clonotype: Possible read error: a much larger clone is one base away. The chain combines TRBV4-3 with TRBJ2-5; 7 bases align to TRBD2. In germline, CDR1 is LGHNA, CDR2 YSLEER. V lost 0 bases to trimming and J lost 11 bases; unmatched junction nucleotides: 12. This CDR3 is built from 15 residues. This chain's CDR3 is CASSQEKRGMNEQYF. CDR3 in DNA: TGCGCCAGCAGCCAAGAGAAGCGGGGCATGAATGAGCAGTACTTC.

The rearrangement joins TRBV6-2 or TRBV6-3 to TRBJ2-5; no definite D call. The J call may be mistaken, given a closer DNA end match to TRBJ2-1. The CDR3 totals 13 residues. Germline V CDR1 and CDR2: MNHEY, SVGEGT. This CDR3 is CASGVGYQETQFF. The CDR3 DNA sequence: TGTGCCAGCGGAGTGGGGTATCAAGAGACCCAGTTCTTC.